This TCR beta chain was found in a study of blood T cell repertoires in COVID-19. This clone has just a few counts. The data were produced by immunoSEQ multiplex PCR, yet TCRdb's version contains in-frame clones alone and is incomplete. The sample includes about 370,000 clones, approximately 90% seen only once; the top ten take 0.95% to 1.1%. Trimming took 6 bases from V and 5 from J; bases not matched to a gene: 9. This CDR3 is 14 amino acids long. Germline lookup yields CDR1 MNHNY and CDR2 SVGAGI (reference sequence). The sequence was obtained from a young man who had recovered from COVID-19. This sequence joins TRBV6-6 and TRBJ2-7, with 8 nucleotides matching TRBD1. Sequenced material: PBMCs or T cells enriched from blood (not recorded which). Written as DNA, the CDR3 is TGTGCCAGCAGATTCGCGACAGGGGACGACGAGCAGTACTTC. Protein: CASRFATGDDEQYF.